One and the same sample provided the 3 T cell receptor beta chains below, sequenced in a study of blood T cells in healthy people across ages. Then a second PCR, running about 7 to 11 cycles, was carried out with a sample-barcoded 5' primer and a J-beta primer mix. MiXCR, applied by TCRdb to the 5' RACE reads, yields one record per CDR3 protein. Of hundreds of thousands of distinct CDR3 sequences in the sample, around half are singletons; the top ten hold around 24%. Sequencing was done on a sample of blood. All receptors come from an older man in good health.

There are many counts of this clonotype. This chain joins TRBV6-5 and TRBJ2-7; 8 bases agree with TRBD2. The CDR3 consists of 16 residues. Trimming took 6 bases from V and 5 from J; bases not matched to a gene: 15. Germline assignment: CDR1 MNHEY and CDR2 SVGAGI. CDR3 nucleotide sequence: TGTGCCAGCAGCCCGGCCGGGAGGACTAGCTTCCACGAGCAGTACTTC. Amino acid sequence: CASSPAGRTSFHEQYF.

The chain employs TRBV20-1 and TRBJ2-1; the D gene is possibly TRBD2 (6 bases). Germline V CDR1 and CDR2: DFQATT, SNEGSKA (reference sequence). The CDR3 runs 15 residues. The V end was cut by 0 bases, the J end by 9 bases, with 18 bases between. CDR3 in amino acids: CSAREAVRRDGEQFF. As DNA, the CDR3 is TGCAGTGCTAGAGAGGCCGTTCGGCGGGACGGTGAGCAGTTCTTC.

This clonotype was counted between two and nine times. This chain links TRBV7-8 with TRBJ2-4, with TRBD1 matching 9 bases. Matching the DNA end better, TRBJ2-7 makes the J call doubtful. The length of the CDR3 is 17 residues. Germline V lookup: CDR1 SGHVS, CDR2 FQNEAQ. The CDR3 DNA is TGTGCCAGCAGCGCCCGCCCTGGGGGACAGGGTACCTACGAGCAGTACTTC. Its protein is CASSARPGGQGTYEQYF.